The rows below give T cell receptor beta chains drawn from one sample of a study of blood T cells in healthy people across ages. TCRdb analysed the 5' RACE reads with MiXCR anew, one entry per CDR3 protein. The table records some 1.8 million distinct CDR3 sequences, approximately 40% of them present only once. The specimen sequenced was blood. The receptors originated from a human donor in good health. Each CDR3 is given with its conserved first and last residue.

CDR3 length	V gene	CDR3 protein
15	TRBV7-8	CASSQTGTQHYGYTF
14	TRBV19	CAGSTNRNTGELFF
18	TRBV10-3	CAISEYGTPSSYTYEQFF
15	TRBV20-1	CSAPSFGQTNEKLFF
16	TRBV20-1	CSAPPLGQASSYKQYF
13	TRBV7-9	CATLTDNYNEQFF
16	TRBV20-1	CSAIIRQGGLDYGYTF
17	TRBV7-2	CASSAGLAGGHTDTQYF
16	TRBV28	CASSTLASRGLYGYTF
16	TRBV6-5	CASSYQGAVYNSPLHF
15	TRBV24-1	CATSANRGRTYEQYF
11	TRBV7-9	CASSLAGFQHF
15	TRBV11-3	CASSLGRLQRDGQFF
15	TRBV7-9	CASSLAGDSNSPLHF
19	TRBV7-3	CASSPDPPGTGGIYNEQFF
13	TRBV12-3/TRBV12-4	CASSFQGPYGYAF
14	TRBV4-1	CASSQGTGPGEQYF
16	TRBV9	CASSKAGLAGTETQYF
16	TRBV28	CASTTRTGNRSYEQYF
15	TRBV5-1	CASSFGPSGYVGQFF
14	TRBV20-1	CSAIGGGYTDTQYF
14	TRBV29-1	CSASGGRGLHGYTF
14	TRBV7-3	CASSKTGGSSEAFF
16	TRBV6-2/TRBV6-3	CASSYSGTGGFGEQFF
20	TRBV15	CATSRGVVRGARGKNTEAFF
16	TRBV5-1	CASSLEGRGLAYEQYF
19	TRBV7-2	CASSLAIYVAGGAADTQYF
13	TRBV5-5	CASSDLTDYTQYF
15	TRBV29-1	CSVDLGSENPDAQYF
16	TRBV6-6	CASSYSKGGPAYEQYF
16	TRBV29-1	CSATETTGWGGNIQYF
13	TRBV5-6	CASSTDVFYGYTF